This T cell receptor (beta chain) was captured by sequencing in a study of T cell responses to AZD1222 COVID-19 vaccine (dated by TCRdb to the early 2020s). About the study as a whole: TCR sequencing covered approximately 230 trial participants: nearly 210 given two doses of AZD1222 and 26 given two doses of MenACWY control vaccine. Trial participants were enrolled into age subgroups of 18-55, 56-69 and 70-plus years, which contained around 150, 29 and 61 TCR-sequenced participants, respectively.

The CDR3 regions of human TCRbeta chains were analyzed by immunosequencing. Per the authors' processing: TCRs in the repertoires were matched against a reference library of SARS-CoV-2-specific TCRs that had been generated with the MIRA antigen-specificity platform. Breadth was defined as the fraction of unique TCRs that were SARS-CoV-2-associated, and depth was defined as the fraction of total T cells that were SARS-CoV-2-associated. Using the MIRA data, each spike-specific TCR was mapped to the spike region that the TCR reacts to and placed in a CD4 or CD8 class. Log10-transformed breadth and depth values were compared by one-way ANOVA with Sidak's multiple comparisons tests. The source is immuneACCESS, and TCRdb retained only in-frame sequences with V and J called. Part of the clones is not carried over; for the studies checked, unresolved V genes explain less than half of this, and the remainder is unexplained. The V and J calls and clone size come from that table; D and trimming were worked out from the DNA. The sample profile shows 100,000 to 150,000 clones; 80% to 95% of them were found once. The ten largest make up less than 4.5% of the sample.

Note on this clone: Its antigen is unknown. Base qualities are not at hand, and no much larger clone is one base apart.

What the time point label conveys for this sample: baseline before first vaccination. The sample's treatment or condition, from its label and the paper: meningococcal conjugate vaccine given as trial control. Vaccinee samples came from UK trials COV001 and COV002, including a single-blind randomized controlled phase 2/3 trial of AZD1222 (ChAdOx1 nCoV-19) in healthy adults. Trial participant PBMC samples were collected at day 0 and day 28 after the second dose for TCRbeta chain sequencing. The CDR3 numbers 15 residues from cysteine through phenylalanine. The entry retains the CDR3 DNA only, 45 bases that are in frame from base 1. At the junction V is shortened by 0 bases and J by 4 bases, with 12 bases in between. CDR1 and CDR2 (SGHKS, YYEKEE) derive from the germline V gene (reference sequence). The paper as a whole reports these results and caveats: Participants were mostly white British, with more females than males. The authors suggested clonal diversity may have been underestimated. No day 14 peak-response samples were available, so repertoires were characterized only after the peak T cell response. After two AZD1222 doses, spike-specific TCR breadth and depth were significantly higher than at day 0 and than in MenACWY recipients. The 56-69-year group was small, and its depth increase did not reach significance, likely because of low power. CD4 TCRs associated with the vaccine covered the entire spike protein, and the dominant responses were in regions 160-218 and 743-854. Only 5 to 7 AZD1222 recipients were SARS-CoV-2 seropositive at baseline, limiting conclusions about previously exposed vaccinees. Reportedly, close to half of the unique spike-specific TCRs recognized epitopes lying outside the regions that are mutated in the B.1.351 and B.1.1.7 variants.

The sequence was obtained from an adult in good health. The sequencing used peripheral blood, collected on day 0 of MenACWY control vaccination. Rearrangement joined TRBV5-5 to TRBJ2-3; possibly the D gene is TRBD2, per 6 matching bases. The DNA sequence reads TGTGCCAGCAGCTTGGGAAATAGGGACTCAGATACGCAGTATTTT. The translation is CASSLGNRDSDTQYF.